The next 2 T cell receptor beta chains were all read from a single sample in a study of blood T cell repertoires in COVID-19. Assay used: immunoSEQ multiplex PCR; TCRdb lists only in-frame clones, some missing. The sample holds approximately 340,000 clones, roughly 86% seen once. The specimen was peripheral blood. The receptors derive from a man aged 30-40 years with COVID-19, enrolled during active disease.

The count of this clone is one. The chain combines TRBV6-6 with TRBJ1-3; D is ambiguous. The V gene's germline CDR1 is MNHNY and CDR2 SVGAGI (reference sequence). V lost 7 bases and J 9 bases, leaving 19 bases between the germline ends. The CDR3 contains 14 residues. The DNA for the CDR3 is TGTGCCAGCATTGTCACCAGCAGCCCGGGCACCATATATTTT. Residues: CASIVTSSPGTIYF.

The chain combines TRBV7-2 with TRBJ1-4, with 7 positions matching TRBD1. This CDR3 has 15 amino acids. Germline V CDR1 and CDR2: SGHTA, FQGNSA. Germline trimming cut 6 bases from V and 5 bases from J; bases unmatched to any gene: 9. The CDR3 bases are TGTGCCAGCAGTCGAAAGGGGGCAGGGAATGAAAAACTGTTTTTT. The encoded protein is CASSRKGAGNEKLFF.